This is a list of T cell receptor beta chains from one sample in a study of shared clonotypes between healthy human individuals. Measured with immunoSEQ multiplex PCR; TCRdb has only the in-frame clones, and not every one. The sample shows 1.5 million to 2.5 million clones, roughly 94% of them seen only once. Sequencing was performed on naive CD8+ T cells sorted from blood. All receptors come from a man in his late teens or twenties in good health. CDR3s include the opening cysteine and the closing phenylalanine or tryptophan. D genes are given only for firm matches. Clone size is not always given. Where it is, it says once, few, many or a class for expanded clones.

cdr3_nt | cdr3_aa | j_call | v_call | d_call | clone_size
TGTGCCAGCAGCCTTCCAGGGGGCGCCTATGGCTACACCTTC | CASSLPGGAYGYTF | TRBJ1-2 | TRBV28 | TRBD1 | -
TGTGCCAGTCAGGGGTGGAATGAGCAGTTCTTC | CASQGWNEQFF | TRBJ2-1 | TRBV19 | - | -
TGCGCCAGCAGCCAAAGGACGGCAGATACGCAGTATTTT | CASSQRTADTQYF | TRBJ2-3 | TRBV4-1 | - | -
TGTGCCAGCAGACTCTGGACAGGGTACGAGCAGTACTTC | CASRLWTGYEQYF | TRBJ2-7 | TRBV28 | TRBD1 | -
TGTGCCAGCAGCTTGGGGTCAAGTCCCATAAATGAGCAGTTCTTC | CASSLGSSPINEQFF | TRBJ2-1 | TRBV5-5 | - | -
TGTGCCAGCAGATGGACGGGGGGGGACACTGAAGCTTTCTTT | CASRWTGGDTEAFF | TRBJ1-1 | TRBV27 | - | once
TGTGCCAGTAGTATCGTCTTCGGCAGGGGTGGCAATCAGCCCCAGCATTTT | CASSIVFGRGGNQPQHF | TRBJ1-5 | TRBV19 | - | -
TGCGCCAGCAGCTTGGAGGCAGACACAGATACGCAGTATTTT | CASSLEADTDTQYF | TRBJ2-3 | TRBV5-1 | - | once
TGTGCCAGCAGGGACAGGGGGCTCATGAACACTGAAGCTTTCTTT | CASRDRGLMNTEAFF | TRBJ1-1 | TRBV11-3 | TRBD1 | few
TGTGCCAGCAGTGAAGCATGGAGCTCGAACACCGGGGAGCTGTTTTTT | CASSEAWSSNTGELFF | TRBJ2-2 | TRBV2 | - | -
TGTGCCAGCGGACCCCGGGGACGGGATAACTATGGCTACACCTTC | CASGPRGRDNYGYTF | TRBJ1-2 | TRBV7-2 | - | -
TGCGCCAGCAGCCAAGATCAAGGTTACGAGCAGTACTTC | CASSQDQGYEQYF | TRBJ2-7 | TRBV4-1 | - | -
TGCGCCAGCAGCTCCACAAGGGGGACTAGCGGGATGGGGAATGAGACCCAGTACTTC | CASSSTRGTSGMGNETQYF | TRBJ2-5 | TRBV5-1 | TRBD2 | -
TGCGCCAGCAGTGAGGGCTATACGCAGTATTTT | CASSEGYTQYF | TRBJ2-3 | TRBV10-2 | - | -
TGTGCCAGCAGCTTAGGGACAGTGAACAATGAGCAGTTCTTC | CASSLGTVNNEQFF | TRBJ2-1 | TRBV11-3 | - | -
TGTGCCAGCAGCTTTATGGCGGGGGGGCCAGTAGAGACCCAGTACTTC | CASSFMAGGPVETQYF | TRBJ2-5 | TRBV7-9 | TRBD2 | once
TGTGCCAGCAGCTTGGCAGGGGTTCGTGACACCGGGGAGCTGTTTTTT | CASSLAGVRDTGELFF | TRBJ2-2 | TRBV5-6 | - | -
TGTGCCAGTACCCTGACAGGGGGGGATGAAAAACTGTTTTTT | CASTLTGGDEKLFF | TRBJ1-4 | TRBV19 | TRBD1 | -
TGTGCCAGCAGTTTTAGGGGGGAGAGGTCCTACGAGCAGTACTTC | CASSFRGERSYEQYF | TRBJ2-7 | TRBV28 | - | -
TGCGCCAGCAGTGCCGACGGTTCCTACGAGCAGTACTTC | CASSADGSYEQYF | TRBJ2-7 | TRBV10-1 | - | few
TGTGCCAGCAGGACCGCGGGACCCTACGAGCAGTACTTC | CASRTAGPYEQYF | TRBJ2-7 | TRBV28 | - | -
TGTGCCAGCAGTGGCGACGTCGAGACAGGGAACTATGGCTACACCTTC | CASSGDVETGNYGYTF | TRBJ1-2 | TRBV2 | TRBD1 | once
TGTGCCAGCAGCGCCCAGGGCGGGTACATTCAGTACTTC | CASSAQGGYIQYF | TRBJ2-4 | TRBV9 | - | -
TGTGCCAGCAGTGATTTTGGAGGGGCACACCTTTCCTACGAGCAGTACTTC | CASSDFGGAHLSYEQYF | TRBJ2-7 | TRBV6-1 | - | -
TGTGCCAGCAGTACTCCGGGACACGGATATGAAAAACTGTTTTTT | CASSTPGHGYEKLFF | TRBJ1-4 | TRBV28 | - | -
TGTGCCAGCTCACCCAGTTGGGGGGACATGAACACTGAAGCTTTCTTT | CASSPSWGDMNTEAFF | TRBJ1-1 | TRBV18 | - | -
TGTCCCTACAGCGGGGGCCAGTTCTTC | CPYSGGQFF | TRBJ2-1 | TRBV7-2 | TRBD2 | -
TGTGCCAGCAGCGACAGCGCGACTAATGAAAAACTGTTTTTT | CASSDSATNEKLFF | TRBJ1-4 | TRBV6-5 | - | -
TGCAGCGTTGAGGCGGGGGTAGCCAAAAACATTCAGTACTTC | CSVEAGVAKNIQYF | TRBJ2-4 | TRBV29-1 | TRBD2 | -
TGTGCCAGCAGCCGGAGGGGAGGCTCCTACGAGCAGTACTTC | CASSRRGGSYEQYF | TRBJ2-7 | TRBV7-8 | - | -
TGTGGAATGGACTCGATGGACAGAGCCCCCACCTATGGCTACACCTTC | CGMDSMDRAPTYGYTF | TRBJ1-2 | TRBV30 | - | -